The 2 T cell receptor beta chains in this list originate from one sample, sequenced in a study of blood T cell repertoires in COVID-19. The protocol was immunoSEQ multiplex PCR, while the TCRdb copy is restricted to in-frame clones and leaves out a portion. The sample lists about 190,000 clones, 85% to 90% occurring once. The sequenced material came from peripheral blood. All receptors derive from a man aged 35 to 55 with active or convalescent COVID-19.

The rearrangement joins TRBV27 to TRBJ1-2; TRBD1 matches 9 bases. Germline CDR1 MNHEY, CDR2 SMNVEV (reference sequence). CDR3 size: 14 residues. V lost 5 bases to trimming and J lost 7 bases; unmatched junction nucleotides: 8. CDR3 protein: CASSGSDRGGGYTF. In DNA, the CDR3 is TGTGCCAGCAGTGGCTCGGACAGGGGTGGTGGCTACACCTTC.

This chain connects TRBV28 to TRBJ2-5; 10 bases map to TRBD1. The CDR3 is made up of 15 amino acids. V was clipped by 4 bases and J by 1 base; unmatched bases: 3. Germline CDR1 is MDHEN and CDR2 is SYDVKM. The CDR3 DNA is TGTGCCAGCAGTTCGTGGACAGGGGGCCAAGAGACCCAGTACTTC. Translating gives CASSSWTGGQETQYF. Full variable domain (missing parts from reference TRBV28 and TRBJ2-5): DVKVTQSSRYLVKRTGEKVFLECVQDMDHENMFWYRQDPGLGLRLIYFSYDVKMKEKGDIPEGYSVSREKKERFSLILESASTNQTSMYLCASSSWTGGQETQYFGPGTRLLVL.